This TCR beta chain comes out of a study of blood T cell repertoires in COVID-19. Study context: Acute-phase and convalescent COVID-19 samples originated in the United States, Italy and Spain. PBMCs, B-cell-depleted T cells, or T cells provided the cDNA or gDNA that made up the material.

Turning to this clone: The sample has other DNA sequences that encode this CDR3 too.

The CDR3 consists of 12 residues. V shed 5 bases and J shed 3 bases, with 8 bases lying between them. Per the germline V gene, CDR1 is LNHDA and CDR2 is SQIVND (reference sequence). Per the study methods: Reference gene primer amplification yielded estimated nucleated cell counts. Clones were read by immunoSEQ multiplex PCR, and TCRdb kept only the in-frame ones, dropping some. The DNA gave D and trimming, while V, J and clone size come from that table. Of a few hundred thousand clones in the sample, around 90% are singletons; the top ten hold approximately 3.7%. This sequence was found in a man in his fifties or sixties who had recovered from COVID-19. The chain carries TRBV19 and TRBJ2-7, with D maybe TRBD2 (5 bases). Sequenced: peripheral blood. CDR3 sequence: CASSSGSYEQYF. The DNA of the CDR3 is TGTGCCAGTAGTTCGGGGAGCTACGAGCAGTACTTC.